Below, 26 T cell receptor beta chains from the same sample are listed, as sequenced in a study of blood T cell repertoires in COVID-19. The data were produced by immunoSEQ multiplex PCR, yet TCRdb's version contains in-frame clones alone and is incomplete. The sample lists approximately 210,000 clones, roughly 90% occurring once. Sequenced input: PBMCs or T cells enriched from blood (not recorded which). These receptors all come from a woman in her twenties or thirties who had recovered from COVID-19.

CDR3 bases: TGTGCCAGCAGCCGGGACAGGGACAATCAGCCCCAGCATTTT. Translating gives CASSRDRDNQPQHF. This rearrangement joins TRBV3-1 (or the pseudogene TRBV3-2) to TRBJ1-5; 9 positions match TRBD1. V was pared by 4 bases and J by 3 bases, with 1 base of the junction left unmatched. The CDR3 covers 14 residues. From germline, CDR1 is LGHDT and CDR2 YNNKEL (reference sequence).

V gene TRBV4-3 combines with J gene TRBJ1-3, with D unresolved. The germline V and J ends were trimmed by 3 bases and 0 bases, with 6 bases remaining between them. The germline gives CDR1 LGHNA, CDR2 YSLEER. This CDR3 spans 14 amino acids. CDR3 DNA sequence: TGCGCCAGCAGCCAGGACTACTCTGGAAACACCATATATTTT. Protein sequence: CASSQDYSGNTIYF.

This rearrangement joins TRBV11-1 to TRBJ1-2; D gene ambiguous. This CDR3 spans 13 amino acids. V was shortened by 4 bases and J by 4 bases, with 10 bases between the two germline ends. Germline loops: CDR1 SGHAT, CDR2 FQDESV (reference sequence). The CDR3 region is CASSSLGPYGYTF. The CDR3 nucleotides are TGTGCCAGCAGCTCCTTGGGCCCCTATGGCTACACCTTC.

With respect to this clone: One end of the junction varies from germline; a read error may be responsible. The chain is built from TRBV10-3 and TRBJ2-7; 10 positions agree with TRBD1. Germline CDR1 and CDR2: ENHRY and SYGVKD. This CDR3 spans 12 amino acids. The CDR3 coding sequence is TGTGCCATCAGTGAAGTGGGGGACAGGGGAAACTTC. Residues: CAISEVGDRGNF.

In nucleotides, the CDR3 is TGCGCCAGCAGCCAAGGACAGGGTAATGAAAAACTGTTTTTT. It codes for CASSQGQGNEKLFF. This chain connects TRBV4-3 to TRBJ1-4, with TRBD1 matching 7 bases. This CDR3 comprises 14 residues. Germline lookup yields CDR1 LGHNA and CDR2 YSLEER. J gave up 4 bases and V 1 base, and 0 bases lay outside the gene matches.

This clone was counted between two and nine times. The chain joins TRBV7-9 to TRBJ2-1; TRBD2 is a possible D gene (5 bases). The CDR3 runs to 12 residues. Trimming pared 6 bases from V and 7 bases from J, leaving 10 bases between. Germline CDR1 and CDR2: SEHNR and FQNEAQ (reference sequence). The CDR3 sequence: CASRLVMNEQFF. CDR3 coding DNA: TGTGCCAGCAGACTAGTAATGAATGAGCAGTTCTTC.

This clone was detected a few times. The genes are TRBV7-9 and TRBJ2-7; 8 bases are shared with TRBD1. The CDR3 is 15 amino acids. CDR1 SEHNR and CDR2 FQNEAQ come from the germline V gene (reference sequence). After removal of 4 bases from V and 2 bases from J, the junction contained 7 bases not matched to a gene. CDR3 loop: CASSSPGTGPYEQYF. CDR3 nucleotide sequence: TGTGCCAGCAGCTCACCCGGGACAGGCCCCTACGAGCAGTACTTC.

Only a few counts were recorded for this clone. This rearrangement joins TRBV28 to TRBJ2-1; 12 bases are a match to TRBD1. With 6 bases clipped from V and 9 bases from J, the junction kept 9 bases outside the gene matches. The CDR3 length is 15 residues. CDR1 MDHEN and CDR2 SYDVKM come from the germline V gene. CDR3 DNA sequence: TGTGCCAGCAGCCCTGGGGGACAGGGGGCAGGTGAGCAGTTCTTC. Translating it yields CASSPGGQGAGEQFF.

There are a few counts of this clone. The chain links TRBV2 to TRBJ2-2, with 10 nucleotides matching TRBD1. CDR3 length equals 14 residues. V trimming: 6 bases; J trimming: 5 bases; junction bases outside the gene matches: 3. The germline V gene has CDR1 SNHLY and CDR2 FYNNEI. This CDR3 reads CASRWTGGTGELFF. CDR3 DNA sequence: TGTGCCAGCAGATGGACAGGGGGAACCGGGGAGCTGTTTTTT.

The chain joins TRBV5-6 to TRBJ1-5; D not resolved. In germline, CDR1 is SGHDT, CDR2 YYEEEE. This CDR3 region has 13 residues. Between the trimmed V and J ends, which lost 4 bases and 5 bases, there was a span of 10 bases. The CDR3 nucleotides read TGTGCCAGCAGCGCAGGATTCGATCAGCCCCAGCATTTT. It yields the protein CASSAGFDQPQHF.

The rearrangement joins TRBV19 to TRBJ1-4; D perhaps matches TRBD1 (6 bases). The length of the CDR3 is 17 residues. V shed 6 bases and J shed 6 bases, with 23 bases lying between them. Germline lookup yields CDR1 LNHDA and CDR2 SQIVND (reference sequence). The CDR3 DNA is TGTGCCAGTAGCAAAAATGGGGGCAGGAGTTCGTATGAAAAACTGTTTTTT. It is translated as CASSKNGGRSSYEKLFF.

The chain joins TRBV5-5 to TRBJ2-7, with 8 bases fitting TRBD1. V dropped 4 bases and J dropped 6; count of bases not matched to a gene: 3. There are 12 residues in the CDR3. Germline V gene sequence: CDR1 SGHKS, CDR2 YYEKEE (reference sequence). The CDR3 here is CASSLTGAEQYF. The CDR3 nucleotides are TGTGCCAGCAGCCTGACAGGGGCCGAGCAGTACTTC.

This clone turned up a few times. The chain is built from TRBV6-5 and TRBJ1-1, with D unclear. The germline CDR1 and CDR2 sequences are MNHEY and SVGAGI. This CDR3 comprises 12 residues. Trimming took 6 bases from V and 4 from J, leaving 9 bases between them. The CDR3 DNA reads TGTGCCAGCAGCTTCAGAGGCACTGAAGCTTTCTTT. Its translation is CASSFRGTEAFF.

The J gene is TRBJ2-7, the V gene TRBV9, with 7 bases lining up with TRBD2. The J segment lost 2 bases and the V segment lost 4 bases, leaving 9 bases of the junction unmatched. This CDR3 region has 15 residues. Germline V gene lookup returns CDR1 SGDLS and CDR2 YYNGEE. The CDR3 DNA reads TGTGCCAGCAGCCCCCGGGCTAGCGGAACCTACGAGCAGTACTTC. Translation gives CASSPRASGTYEQYF.

The J gene is TRBJ2-1, the V gene TRBV5-4; 10 nucleotides agree with TRBD1. The CDR3 covers 16 residues. V gave up 4 bases and J gave up 4 bases; unmatched junction bases: 8. Germline V CDR1 and CDR2: SGHNT, YYREEE (reference sequence). CDR3 region: CASSLLGTGAYNEQFF. CDR3 coding DNA: TGTGCCAGCAGCCTCCTCGGGACAGGGGCATACAATGAGCAGTTCTTC.

The rearrangement links TRBV6-5 to TRBJ2-7; TRBD2 agrees at 7 bases. This CDR3 has 15 amino acids. V shed 0 bases and J 4 bases; nucleotides not matched to a gene: 6. Germline lookup yields CDR1 MNHEY and CDR2 SVGAGI. For the CDR3, the DNA is TGTGCCAGCAGTTACTCGAGCGGGGTCGCGTACGAGCAGTACTTC. As protein: CASSYSSGVAYEQYF.

The chain has TRBV6-5 and TRBJ1-4, with D hard to call. V lost 5 bases and J lost 0, with 7 bases in between. The CDR3 runs 14 residues. Germline V gene sequence: CDR1 MNHEY, CDR2 SVGAGI. In nucleotides, the CDR3 is TGTGCCAGCAGTCCGGGTGCAACTAATGAAAAACTGTTTTTT. It is translated as CASSPGATNEKLFF.

This clone was found a few times. This chain uses TRBV15 with TRBJ1-1; perhaps TRBD1 as D (5 bases). CDR1 is LNHNV and CDR2 is YYDKDF in the germline V gene (reference sequence). The CDR3 has 15 amino acids. V gave up 0 bases and J gave up 1 base, with 9 bases separating them. CDR3 protein: CATSRDYGGNTEAFF. For the CDR3, the DNA is TGTGCCACCAGCAGAGATTACGGGGGGAACACTGAAGCTTTCTTT.

This chain connects TRBV7-3 to TRBJ1-1; TRBD1 is a possible D gene (5 bases). Germline V CDR1 and CDR2: SGHTA, FQGTGA. This CDR3 spans 14 amino acids. V was cut by 6 bases and J by 4 bases, with 15 bases left in between. CDR3 sequence reads: CASSYGGWSTEAFF. CDR3 in DNA: TGTGCCAGCAGTTACGGGGGGTGGAGCACTGAAGCTTTCTTT.

The rearrangement links TRBV9 to TRBJ1-2; D perhaps matches TRBD1 (6 bases). The CDR3 contains 16 residues. Germline V gene lookup returns CDR1 SGDLS and CDR2 YYNGEE. The V end was cut by 0 bases, the J end by 3 bases, with 15 bases between. In DNA form, the CDR3 reads TGTGCCAGCAGCGTAGGGCCCGGACAGAACGACTATGGCTACACCTTC. It yields the protein CASSVGPGQNDYGYTF. Supplemented by reference TRBV9 and TRBJ1-2, the full variable domain reads DSGVTQTPKHLITATGQRVTLRCSPRSGDLSVYWYQQSLDQGLQFLIQYYNGEERAKGNILERFSAQQFPDLHSELNLSSLELGDSALYFCASSVGPGQNDYGYTFGSGTRLTVV.

The rearrangement uses TRBV7-3 and TRBJ2-1; no firm D call. Trimming pared 4 bases from V and 11 bases from J, leaving 9 bases between. The CDR3 length is 11 residues. Germline-derived CDR1 and CDR2 are SGHTA and FQGTGA. CDR3 region: CASSSSTQQFF. CDR3 bases: TGTGCCAGCAGCTCGTCGACTCAGCAGTTCTTC.

The rearrangement uses TRBV29-1 and TRBJ1-2; D is undetermined. CDR1 and CDR2 from the germline V gene are SQVTM and ANQGSEA. This CDR3 is built from 10 residues. Trimming took off 8 bases at V and 8 bases at J, with 12 bases between the two ends. CDR3 coding DNA: TGCAGCTTGTCCCGAGAGGGCTACACCTTC. It translates to CSLSREGYTF.

This CDR3 is CASSKRTGGNSPLHF. CDR3 nucleotides: TGTGCCAGCAGCAAACGCACAGGGGGGAATTCACCCCTCCACTTT. The rearrangement uses TRBV21-1 and TRBJ1-6; TRBD1, as called in the table, went unchecked against the DNA. TRBV21-1 is flagged as a pseudogene. This CDR3 has 15 amino acids.

The CDR3 DNA reads as TGTGCCAGCAGGGGACAATCGATTGGCTACACCTTC. This gives the protein CASRGQSIGYTF. The chain links TRBV5-8 to TRBJ1-2, with D perhaps TRBD1 (6 bases). Germline lookup yields CDR1 SGHTS and CDR2 YDEGEE. Trimming shortened V by 5 bases and J by 7 bases, and 12 bases separated the two germline ends. The CDR3 runs 12 residues.

This chain uses TRBV19 with TRBJ2-6; D remains unclear. The CDR3 covers 16 residues. V gave up 5 bases and J gave up 0 bases, with 11 bases separating them. Germline-derived CDR1 and CDR2 are LNHDA and SQIVND (reference sequence). The CDR3 loop is CASSGPAYSGANVLTF. CDR3 in DNA: TGTGCCAGTAGTGGGCCAGCTTACTCTGGGGCCAACGTCCTGACTTTC. The entire variable domain, with the rest obtained from reference TRBV19 and TRBJ2-6, is as follows: DGGITQSPKYLFRKEGQNVTLSCEQNLNHDAMYWYRQDPGQGLRLIYYSQIVNDFQKGDIAEGYSVSREKKESFPLTVTSAQKNPTAFYLCASSGPAYSGANVLTFGAGSRLTVL.

The chain joins TRBV3-1 (or the pseudogene TRBV3-2) to TRBJ1-2, with D possibly being TRBD1 (5 bases). V shed 3 bases and J shed 8 bases, with 16 bases lying between them. Germline CDR1 reads LGHDT; CDR2 reads YNNKEL (reference sequence). The CDR3 length is 14 residues. The CDR3 region is CASSQSTGLGGYTF. The CDR3 nucleotides read TGTGCCAGCAGCCAGAGTACAGGCTTAGGGGGCTACACCTTC.